The entry below describes one TCR beta chain. The clone's antigen remains unknown. Base qualities are not at hand, and no much larger clone is one base apart. The cohort included some 30 patients with locally advanced or metastatic urothelial carcinoma who were treated at Memorial Sloan Kettering on a trial protocol. Peripheral blood mononuclear cells were collected pretreatment and during treatment, with between 1 and 8 total time points obtained per patient. The Qiagen DNeasy Blood extraction kit was used to purify genomic DNA from total PBMCs and tumor samples. PBMCs were collected pretreatment and during treatment, and were isolated and stored as previously described. The CDR3 holds 15 amino acids from the cysteine to the phenylalanine. The only DNA kept is the CDR3, 45 bases in frame from the first base. Cut back by 3 bases and 3 bases, the V and J ends lie 11 bases apart. According to the germline V gene, CDR1 reads SGHTA and CDR2 reads FQGNSA.

Each PCR received spiked-in synthetic TCR analog templates so that absolute template abundance could be estimated from read counts. Using the immunoSEQ assay, TCRbeta CDR3 regions were amplified from genomic DNA with bias-controlled V and J gene primers. Sequencing of rearranged TCRbeta segments was performed at approximately 20X coverage. Per the original workflow: Sequencing errors were corrected by clustering, and CDR3s were annotated against IMGT so that V, D and J genes could be assigned. Downstream analyses used only productive TCRbeta rearrangements, leaving out any out-of-frame or stop-codon sequences. To compute clonality, Shannon entropy was normalized by the log of the number of unique productive sequences and then subtracted from one. Fisher's exact test with Benjamini-Hochberg correction, at a threshold of adjusted p below 0.01, was used to find clones that differed between time points or between blood and tumor. TCRdb took this table from immuneACCESS and kept in-frame rearrangements with V and J called. Such tables lack part of the clones; where checked against another copy, unresolved V genes explain under half of the gap, and the rest is unexplained. The V and J calls and the clone size are those of that table, but D and trimming were determined from the DNA. Present in this sample are 35,000 to 45,000 clones, more than 70% of which were seen just once. Roughly 13% of the sample lies in the top ten.

The data were obtained in a study of PD-L1 blockade in urothelial cancer (dated by TCRdb to the late 2010s). Notes on the research overall: All patients started therapy around 2014 and received atezolizumab 1,200 mg intravenously every 3 weeks. About 85% of the roughly 29 patients were males with bladder-origin urothelial cancer, and about 60% of the roughly 29 reported a prior smoking history. Patients had an ECOG performance status of 0 or 1 and had received between 0 and 3 prior chemotherapy regimens. Blood samples were analyzed 3 weeks after the start of treatment (second dose) and 6 weeks after the start of treatment. A median of roughly 140,000 T cells and 85,000 or so unique TCRs was obtained from blood samples, and a median clonality of around 0.072 was observed. The study was an exploratory multi-omic analysis of somatic, immune and clinical correlates of response to PD-L1 blockade with atezolizumab in urothelial cancer. Pretreatment tumor samples and matched peripheral blood, collected serially before and after atezolizumab treatment, underwent TCR sequencing. Durable clinical benefit was defined as progression-free survival longer than 6 months, and TCR features were also tested against progression-free and overall survival. In the same patients who had TCR sequencing, pretreatment tumors also underwent whole exome sequencing and RNA sequencing. Nine patients achieved durable clinical benefit and 15 to 20 did not. Over 28 patients had pretreatment blood TCR-seq, some 24 had at least one posttreatment blood collection, and some 24 had tumor TCR-seq.

The investigation overall reported the following: Greater expansion of tumor-associated TCR clones in peripheral blood 3 weeks after the start of treatment was observed in patients with durable benefit (n of about 20, p = 0.022). Improved progression-free and overall survival was associated with having pretreatment peripheral blood TCR clonality below the median. Because the sample size was small (n of about 30) and many of the analyses were exploratory, the results are meant to be hypothesis-generating.

The origin of this receptor is a woman in her sixties with urothelial cancer. Here the sequenced sample was PBMCs, taken around atezolizumab (anti-PD-L1) treatment. The sequence joins TRBV7-2 to TRBJ1-4, with TRBD1 tentatively as D gene (6 bases match). The CDR3 here reads CASSFAGASNEKLFF. At the DNA level, the sequence is TGTGCCAGCAGCTTCGCAGGGGCATCTAATGAAAAACTGTTTTTT.